The 8 T cell receptor beta chains below were found in one sample sequenced in a study of cytomegalovirus exposure and HLA in healthy donors. PCR used 60 Vbeta primers and 13 Jbeta primers. Repertoires were generated with immunoSEQ multiplex PCR, while TCRdb's copy carries only in-frame clones and drops some. The table lists about 86,000 clones, about 70% of them singletons, with 8% to 10% in the top ten. The sequencing sample was made of PBMCs. These TCRs come from a man aged 60-69 years in good health and CMV-seronegative.

This chain connects TRBV6-1 to TRBJ1-2, with D unresolved. This CDR3 spans 14 amino acids. CDR1 and CDR2 (germline): MNHNS, SASEGT. V shed 0 bases and J shed 11 bases, with 16 bases lying between them. In DNA, the CDR3 is TGTGCCAGCAGTGAAGCGGAGGGCTTCCGTCGGTACACCTTC. This sequence encodes CASSEAEGFRRYTF.

This rearrangement joins TRBV12-5 to TRBJ2-7, with 7 bases that match TRBD1. The germline V gene encodes CDR1 LGHNT and CDR2 FRNRAP. The CDR3 contains 19 residues. V was clipped by 0 bases and J by 1 base; unmatched bases: 15. The CDR3 coding sequence is TGTGCTAGTGGTTTGGTGAGTGGGACCGGGACAGCTTATTCCTACGAGCAGTACTTC. It translates to CASGLVSGTGTAYSYEQYF.

The CDR3 bases are TGTGCCTGGAGTGTCCACGGGAGCCGGTCCGAGCAGTTCTTC. Residues: CAWSVHGSRSEQFF. The J gene is TRBJ2-1, the V gene TRBV30; D is perhaps TRBD2 (6 bases). Deletions cut 0 bases from V and 10 bases from J, with 16 bases between. Germline lookup yields CDR1 GTSNPN and CDR2 SVGIG (reference sequence). This CDR3 contains 14 residues.

DNA of the CDR3: TGCAGCGTTGACCTCGGACAGGGTTTAGGGACCCAGTACTTC. Amino acid sequence: CSVDLGQGLGTQYF. The V call is TRBV29-1, the J call TRBJ2-5; 8 bases align to TRBD1. The germline CDR1 and CDR2 sequences are SQVTM and ANQGSEA. Trimming at V came to 3 bases and at J to 7 bases, leaving 10 bases not matched to a gene. The CDR3 spans 14 residues. Supplemented by reference TRBV29-1 and TRBJ2-5, the full variable domain reads SAVISQKPSRDICQRGTSLTIQCQVDSQVTMMFWYRQQPGQSLTLIATANQGSEATYESGFVIDKFPISRPNLTFSTLTVSNMSPEDSSIYLCSVDLGQGLGTQYFGPGTRLLVL.

V is TRBV4-1 and J is TRBJ2-7; 8 bases are a match to TRBD1. The CDR3 has 16 residues. Germline CDR1 MGHRA, CDR2 YSYEKL. Losses at the gene ends were 1 base for V and 4 bases for J; bases not matched to a gene: 9. The CDR3 region has the DNA TGCGCCAGCAGCCAAGTAATACAGGGGGGCAAGTACGAGCAGTACTTC. It yields the protein CASSQVIQGGKYEQYF.

This clone appeared a single time. The chain employs TRBV7-9 and TRBJ1-2; 7 bases line up with TRBD1. Germline CDR1 SEHNR, CDR2 FQNEAQ (reference sequence). V lost 6 bases to trimming and J lost 6 bases; unmatched junction nucleotides: 7. The length of the CDR3 is 13 residues. CDR3 bases: TGTGCCAGCAGTCGGGACAGCTACGATGGCTACACCTTC. Translating it yields CASSRDSYDGYTF.

The chain links TRBV6-5 to TRBJ1-5; D is uncertain. V lost 5 bases and J lost 7, with 12 bases in between. Per the germline V gene, CDR1 is MNHEY and CDR2 is SVGAGI. The CDR3 sequence is 13 residues long. The CDR3 here is CASSNGRAQPQHF. The CDR3 nucleotides read TGTGCCAGCAGTAATGGGAGGGCGCAGCCCCAGCATTTT.

J is TRBJ2-1 and V is TRBV6-1, with 7 bases fitting TRBD2. The CDR3 length is 15 residues. Germline V lookup: CDR1 MNHNS, CDR2 SASEGT. Trimming removed 0 bases from V and 5 bases from J; junction bases left unmatched: 4. CDR3 sequence reads: CASSEAPSGHNEQFF. The CDR3 DNA reads TGTGCCAGCAGTGAAGCGCCTAGCGGACACAATGAGCAGTTCTTC.